This section outlines one TCR beta chain sequence together with its context. What it binds is not known. Random-hexamer reverse transcription was applied to about 0.45 to 1 ug RNA. immunoSEQ multiplex PCR amplified TCR beta CDR3 across 54 Vbeta, 13 Jbeta. TCRdb used MiXCR to reprocess the immunoSEQ multiplex PCR reads, holding one entry per CDR3 protein. The sample holds approximately 180,000 distinct CDR3 sequences, approximately 96% seen once. Sequencing of TCR beta, carried out with a high-throughput approach, was applied to CD8+ and CD4+ T cells from the blood. The data are from a study of CD8 T cells in Susac syndrome. Findings and caveats of the study: A relatively small number of individuals underwent TCR sequencing and HLA analysis.

V was cut by 4 bases and J by 5 bases, with 21 bases left in between. Germline loops: CDR1 SGHRS, CDR2 YFSETQ. This CDR3 comprises 16 residues. This clonotype was sampled from a human donor with multiple sclerosis. This sequence joins TRBV5-1 and TRBJ2-5; a weak D match, TRBD2 (6 bases). The material sequenced was CD4+ T cells from PBMCs. The CDR3 DNA reads TGCGCCAGCAGCAATCAAGTGCGGGGACGAAGGGAGACCCAGTACTTC. This translates into CASSNQVRGRRETQYF.